This TCR beta chain was captured by sequencing in a study of monozygotic twins with inflammatory bowel disease. The CDR3 covers 15 residues. Germline values: CDR1 DFQATT, CDR2 SNEGSKA (reference sequence). TCRdb reprocessed the 5' RACE reads and stores each CDR3 protein as one record, lacking DNA. Its clone listing holds roughly 100,000 distinct CDR3 sequences. Sequencing was performed on blood. The rearrangement links TRBV20-1 to TRBJ2-7; TCRdb indicates TRBD1, and absent DNA this call remains unverified. The receptor was isolated from a human donor with ulcerative colitis or Crohn's disease, or a healthy co-twin of an affected twin (not recorded which). The CDR3 is CSATPPWDRDHEQYF.